This entry lists 29 T cell receptor beta chains sequenced from one sample in a study of T cells after posttransplantation cyclophosphamide. Busulfan-fludarabine conditioning, marrow transplant, and cyclophosphamide on days +3 and +4 were administered. Profiled with immunoSEQ multiplex PCR; TCRdb holds only in-frame clones, not every one. Altogether 7,000 to 8,500 clones were found in the sample, and no singletons occur. This sample comprised PBMCs, obtained after allogeneic stem cell transplant with posttransplant cyclophosphamide. The receptor source for this set is a male patient aged 50 to 59 who received an allogeneic stem cell transplant from an unrelated donor, was CMV-positive, and had acute GVHD only. Some T cells may be provided by the graft donor.

The rearrangement links TRBV19 to TRBJ1-2; no clear D gene. This CDR3 is 15 amino acids long. The V gene's germline CDR1 is LNHDA and CDR2 SQIVND (reference sequence). V lost 5 bases and J lost 8, with 21 bases in between. The CDR3 loop is CASSPADPAPRGYTF. As DNA, the CDR3 is TGTGCCAGTAGTCCTGCCGACCCCGCCCCGCGGGGCTACACCTTC.

The sample holds a few counts of this clone. The chain couples TRBV28 to TRBJ2-7, with TRBD2 matching 14 bases. The CDR3 runs to 16 residues. The junction had 6 bases not matched to a gene; V was cut back by 6 bases and J by 2 bases. Germline CDR1 reads MDHEN; CDR2 reads SYDVKM. CDR3 in amino acids: CASSSGTSGRPYEQYF. CDR3 DNA sequence: TGTGCCAGCAGCTCGGGGACTAGCGGGAGACCCTACGAGCAGTACTTC.

This clone was picked up many times. V is TRBV30 and J is TRBJ1-2; 9 nucleotides align to TRBD1. The CDR3 covers 16 residues. With V trimmed by 0 bases and J by 4 bases, 9 bases remained unmatched. The germline CDR1 and CDR2 sequences are GTSNPN and SVGIG (reference sequence). The CDR3 region is CAWSVRGQGLAYGYTF. CDR3 coding DNA: TGTGCCTGGAGTGTACGAGGACAGGGGTTAGCCTATGGCTACACCTTC. The entire variable domain, with the rest obtained from reference TRBV30 and TRBJ1-2, is as follows: SQTIHQWPATLVQPVGSPLSLECTVEGTSNPNLYWYRQAAGRGLQLLFYSVGIGQISSEVPQNLSASRPQDRQFILSSKKLLLSDSGFYLCAWSVRGQGLAYGYTFGSGTRLTVV.

This clone was seen repeatedly, ten times or more. The V gene is TRBV2, the J gene TRBJ1-1; 9 bases map to TRBD1. CDR3 size: 15 residues. The germline V gene has CDR1 SNHLY and CDR2 FYNNEI. With 5 bases clipped from V and 6 bases from J, the junction kept 10 bases outside the gene matches. The CDR3 region has the DNA TGTGCCAGCAGTTACGCAACAGGGGGCGGCTCTGAAGCTTTCTTT. Its protein is CASSYATGGGSEAFF.

This clone appeared many times. The CDR3 DNA follows: TGTGCCAGCAGCTTAGGACTAGAAGGAGATACGCAGTATTTT. Its protein is CASSLGLEGDTQYF. The rearrangement joins TRBV11-3 to TRBJ2-3, with D perhaps matching TRBD2 (6 bases). CDR1 and CDR2 (germline): SGHNT, YENEEA. The CDR3 is made up of 14 amino acids. The ends were cut back, 1 base at V and 5 bases at J, with 10 bases in the middle.

Many counts were recorded for this clone. The CDR3 region has the DNA TGTGCCAGCAGTGAAAGGGGGACAGCTATCCAAGCTTTCTTT. Amino acid sequence: CASSERGTAIQAFF. The rearrangement joins TRBV6-1 to TRBJ1-1, with 7 nucleotides matching TRBD1. This CDR3 is built from 14 residues. The germline V gene encodes CDR1 MNHNS and CDR2 SASEGT. V was pared by 2 bases and J by 9 bases, with 9 bases of the junction left unmatched.

This clone was counted many times. The chain couples TRBV6-1 to TRBJ2-7; a possible D gene is TRBD1 (8 bases). This CDR3 has 16 amino acids. V was cut by 4 bases and J by 2 bases, with 18 bases left in between. Per germline, CDR1 MNHNS and CDR2 SASEGT. As DNA, the CDR3 is TGTGCCAGCAGTGGGGGAGGGACAGGCTTTGCCTACGAGCAGTACTTC. Residues: CASSGGGTGFAYEQYF.

This clone was counted many times. The genes are TRBV28 and TRBJ2-7; TRBD2 aligns across 7 bases. CDR1 is MDHEN and CDR2 is SYDVKM in the germline V gene. Trimming took 6 bases from V and 3 from J; bases not matched to a gene: 5. The CDR3 extends over 13 amino acids. CDR3 DNA: TGTGCCAGCAGAATAGGGACTAACTACGAGCAGTACTTC. This codes for CASRIGTNYEQYF.

In its sample, this clone was seen many times. The sample holds other DNA sequences that translate to the same CDR3. CDR3 protein: CASSSLAGAYNEQFF. CDR3 DNA: TGTGCCAGCAGCTCGTTAGCGGGAGCCTACAATGAGCAGTTCTTC. The rearrangement links TRBV7-2 to TRBJ2-1, with 9 bases that match TRBD2. The ends lost 4 bases at V and 2 bases at J; junction bases unmatched: 3. This CDR3 is 15 amino acids long. Germline-derived CDR1 and CDR2 are SGHTA and FQGNSA.

This chain links TRBV11-3 with TRBJ2-1, with D maybe TRBD1 (5 bases). Germline values: CDR1 SGHNT, CDR2 YENEEA. The CDR3 runs to 15 residues. V was trimmed by 2 bases and J by 4 bases, leaving 12 bases between them. CDR3 in amino acids: CASSLSRSGYNEQFF. The CDR3 coding sequence is TGTGCCAGCAGCTTATCCAGGTCAGGGTACAATGAGCAGTTCTTC.

The chain recombines TRBV5-4 with TRBJ2-7; 12 nucleotides agree with TRBD2. The germline CDR1 and CDR2 sequences are SGHNT and YYREEE (reference sequence). The CDR3 runs 16 residues. Germline trimming cut 4 bases from V and 5 bases from J; bases unmatched to any gene: 10. This CDR3 reads CASSRGASGRGNEQYF. CDR3 DNA sequence: TGTGCCAGCAGCCGAGGGGCTAGCGGGAGGGGGAACGAGCAGTACTTC.

This clone was detected a few times. This chain connects TRBV7-3 to TRBJ2-3; perhaps TRBD2 as D (6 bases). With 4 bases removed from V and 0 bases from J, the gap between germline ends came to 11 bases. Germline assignment: CDR1 SGHTA and CDR2 FQGTGA. The CDR3 runs to 15 residues. The CDR3 DNA is TGTGCCAGCAGCTCGGGGGACTCGAGCACAGATACGCAGTATTTT. Translating gives CASSSGDSSTDTQYF.

Regarding this clone: A read error is the likely source, as a far larger clone sits one nucleotide away. The V call is TRBV13, the J call TRBJ2-3, with D possibly matching TRBD1 (6 bases). This CDR3 region has 15 residues. Looked up from germline, CDR1 is PRHDT and CDR2 is FYEKMQ (reference sequence). The CDR3, as DNA: TGTGCCATCAGCTTAGGGCAGGGACATCCAGATACGCAGTATTTT. Protein: CAISLGQGHPDTQYF.

This clone was seen many times. The CDR3 here is CASSWGAGGSETQYF. CDR3 in DNA: TGTGCCAGCAGCTGGGGGGCAGGGGGCAGTGAGACCCAGTACTTC. This rearrangement joins TRBV2 to TRBJ2-5, with 8 bases identical to TRBD1. The V gene end was trimmed by 6 bases and the J gene end by 5 bases; junction bases not matched to a gene: 11. The CDR3 totals 15 residues. Per germline, CDR1 SNHLY and CDR2 FYNNEI.

The V and J genes are TRBV27 and TRBJ2-5; D is perhaps TRBD1 (5 bases). V gave up 6 bases and J gave up 3 bases, with 11 bases separating them. Germline CDR1 is MNHEY and CDR2 is SMNVEV (reference sequence). The CDR3 extends over 13 amino acids. CDR3 sequence reads: CASRGQGEETQYF. Here the CDR3 DNA reads TGTGCCAGCAGAGGGCAGGGTGAAGAGACCCAGTACTTC.

The sample holds many counts of this clone. This rearrangement joins TRBV29-1 to TRBJ2-3; TRBD2 matches at 13 bases. CDR3 length: 14 residues. The germline V gene encodes CDR1 SQVTM and CDR2 ANQGSEA. The V segment lost 4 bases and the J segment 6 bases; nucleotides outside the gene matches: 4. The CDR3 DNA reads as TGCAGCGTTGGCGGACTAGCGGGAGCCGATACGCAGTATTTT. This codes for CSVGGLAGADTQYF.

This clone occurred many times. The chain has TRBV7-2 and TRBJ2-3; D perhaps matches TRBD1 (5 bases). The V end lost 6 bases, the J end lost 3 bases, and 16 bases lay between the germline ends. The CDR3 has 15 amino acids. CDR1 and CDR2 (germline): SGHTA, FQGNSA. CDR3: CASSLQGPGTDTQYF. Written as DNA, the CDR3 is TGTGCCAGCAGTTTGCAGGGCCCTGGTACAGATACGCAGTATTTT.

This clone has ten or more counts. The chain uses TRBV5-1 and TRBJ2-7; the match to TRBD1 covers 7 bases. V shed 0 bases, J shed 3 bases, and the junction held 3 bases outside the gene matches. The CDR3 runs 14 residues. Germline V gene lookup returns CDR1 SGHRS and CDR2 YFSETQ. This CDR3 reads CASSLDRGGYEQYF. The CDR3 DNA is TGCGCCAGCAGCTTGGACAGGGGTGGCTACGAGCAGTACTTC. Full variable domain (missing parts from reference TRBV5-1 and TRBJ2-7): KAGVTQTPRYLIKTRGQQVTLSCSPISGHRSVSWYQQTPGQGLQFLFEYFSETQRNKGNFPGRFSGRQFSNSRSEMNVSTLELGDSALYLCASSLDRGGYEQYFGPGTRLTVT.

This clone was counted at least ten times. The rearrangement joins TRBV6-6 to TRBJ2-1, with 9 bases lining up with TRBD1. Germline lookup yields CDR1 MNHNY and CDR2 SVGAGI (reference sequence). V was clipped by 7 bases and J by 9 bases; unmatched bases: 10. The CDR3 is made up of 14 amino acids. The CDR3 loop is CASTGDRDGSEQFF. The CDR3 DNA reads as TGTGCCAGCACAGGGGACAGGGATGGTAGTGAGCAGTTCTTC.

A word on this clone: The same CDR3 also results from other DNA sequences found in this sample. CDR3 sequence reads: CASSPWRVAQETQYF. The CDR3, as DNA: TGTGCCAGCAGTCCCTGGCGGGTCGCGCAAGAGACCCAGTACTTC. The genes are TRBV7-9 and TRBJ2-5; D perhaps matches TRBD2 (5 bases). The V and J ends lost 6 bases and 2 bases respectively, with 16 bases between them. Germline V lookup: CDR1 SEHNR, CDR2 FQNEAQ (reference sequence). CDR3 length: 15 residues.

The chain has TRBV29-1 and TRBJ2-5; D is perhaps TRBD1 (5 bases). The better agreement between TRBJ2-7 and the DNA end casts doubt on the J call. CDR1 and CDR2 (germline): SQVTM, ANQGSEA. CDR3 size: 13 residues. This CDR3 is CSVAMGRDDEQYF. For the CDR3, the DNA is TGCAGCGTTGCTATGGGGCGCGATGACGAGCAGTACTTC.

This clone was counted at least ten times. Other DNA sequences in the sample encode the same CDR3. The chain recombines TRBV7-2 with TRBJ1-2; the match to TRBD1 covers 9 bases. This CDR3 comprises 12 residues. Germline V lookup: CDR1 SGHTA, CDR2 FQGNSA. V was clipped by 7 bases and J by 11 bases; unmatched bases: 8. DNA for the CDR3: TGTGCCAGCAACCCGGGACAGGGTCAGTACACCTTC. Translating gives CASNPGQGQYTF.

This clone was found many times. V is TRBV19 and J is TRBJ1-1; D possibly corresponds to TRBD1 (6 bases). V was trimmed by 0 bases and J by 1 base, leaving 15 bases between them. Germline CDR1 and CDR2: LNHDA and SQIVND (reference sequence). The CDR3 is 17 residues long. The CDR3 loop reads CASSIDLGASQNTEAFF. DNA for the CDR3: TGTGCCAGTAGTATAGATCTGGGGGCCTCCCAGAACACTGAAGCTTTCTTT.

This clone was counted ten times or more. V is TRBV27 and J is TRBJ2-1; 8 bases map to TRBD2. V lost 5 bases and J lost 6; bases outside the gene matches: 9. Germline V gives CDR1 MNHEY, CDR2 SMNVEV (reference sequence). The CDR3 has 15 amino acids. CDR3 sequence (DNA): TGTGCCAGCAGTCCCCCGTCCACTAGCGGCAATGAGCAGTTCTTC. Its translation: CASSPPSTSGNEQFF.

This clone appeared many times. The rearrangement uses TRBV13 and TRBJ2-6, with D possibly matching TRBD2 (6 bases). Deletions cut 3 bases from V and 2 bases from J, with 11 bases between. CDR1 and CDR2 from the germline V gene are PRHDT and FYEKMQ (reference sequence). The CDR3 has 16 residues. The CDR3 nucleotides read TGTGCCAGCAGCTTCGGGGGAGCTGCTGGGGCCAACGTCCTGACTTTC. Protein sequence: CASSFGGAAGANVLTF.

The sample holds many counts of this clone. This chain uses TRBV28 with TRBJ2-7, with D possibly matching TRBD1 (7 bases). The V gene's germline CDR1 is MDHEN and CDR2 SYDVKM. The ends were cut back, 7 bases at V and 4 bases at J, with 17 bases in the middle. The CDR3 length is 14 residues. This CDR3 reads CASTQGGSVYEQYF. The CDR3 region has the DNA TGTGCCAGCACCCAGGGGGGCAGTGTGTACGAGCAGTACTTC.

V is TRBV5-1 and J is TRBJ2-1; tentatively, D is TRBD2 (5 bases). Between the trimmed V and J ends, which lost 3 bases and 8 bases, there was a span of 12 bases. Germline V gives CDR1 SGHRS, CDR2 YFSETQ. CDR3 size: 13 residues. CDR3 nucleotides: TGCGCCAGCAGCTATGTACTAGGGTATGAGCAGTTCTTC. Protein: CASSYVLGYEQFF. The full variable domain, with the rest looked up from reference TRBV5-1 and TRBJ2-1, is KAGVTQTPRYLIKTRGQQVTLSCSPISGHRSVSWYQQTPGQGLQFLFEYFSETQRNKGNFPGRFSGRQFSNSRSEMNVSTLELGDSALYLCASSYVLGYEQFFGPGTRLTVL.

Ten or more counts support this clone. This chain connects TRBV28 to TRBJ2-7, with D maybe TRBD2 (6 bases). CDR1 and CDR2 from the germline V gene are MDHEN and SYDVKM. There are 13 residues in the CDR3. Trimming took 8 bases from V and 0 from J, leaving 11 bases between them. The CDR3 here is CASLSGSSYEQYF. The CDR3 DNA is TGTGCCAGCTTGTCCGGGAGCTCCTACGAGCAGTACTTC.

Many counts were recorded for this clone. The V and J genes are TRBV6-1 and TRBJ2-5; 9 bases align to TRBD1. Germline-derived CDR1 and CDR2 are MNHNS and SASEGT. CDR3 size: 14 residues. Losses at the gene ends were 6 bases for V and 4 bases for J; bases not matched to a gene: 6. For the CDR3, the DNA is TGTGCCAGCAGGGAGAACAGGGGGCTAGAGACCCAGTACTTC. This gives the protein CASRENRGLETQYF.